The following is a T cell receptor (beta chain) sequence with its context. The data belong to a study of blood T cell repertoires in COVID-19. Study-level background: Researchers got acute and convalescent COVID-19 samples from the United States, Italy and Spain. T cells, B-cell-depleted T cells, or PBMCs supplied cDNA or gDNA.

The CDR3 is 14 residues long. Germline V gene lookup returns CDR1 MNHEY and CDR2 SVGAGI. Trimming took 8 bases from V and 3 from J; bases not matched to a gene: 6. The data were produced by immunoSEQ multiplex PCR, yet TCRdb's version contains in-frame clones alone and is incomplete. Here the sample spans over 150,000 clones, around three quarters being singletons. The chain combines TRBV6-5 with TRBJ2-3; 9 bases are a match to TRBD1. The TCR originated in a man aged 80 or over with acute or convalescent COVID-19. Sample: peripheral blood. The CDR3 spells CASDWTGATDTQYF. The CDR3 DNA follows: TGTGCCAGCGACTGGACAGGGGCGACAGATACGCAGTATTTT.